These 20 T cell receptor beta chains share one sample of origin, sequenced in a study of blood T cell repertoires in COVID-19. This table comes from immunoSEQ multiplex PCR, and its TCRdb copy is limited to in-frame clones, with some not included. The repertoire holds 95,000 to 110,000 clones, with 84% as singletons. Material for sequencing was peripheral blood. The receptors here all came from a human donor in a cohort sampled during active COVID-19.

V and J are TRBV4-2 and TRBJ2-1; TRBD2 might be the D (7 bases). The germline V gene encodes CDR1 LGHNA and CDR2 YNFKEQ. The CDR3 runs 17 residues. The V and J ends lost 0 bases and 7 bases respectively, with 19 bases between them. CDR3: CASSQDRGDTRGNEQFF. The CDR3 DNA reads TGTGCCAGCAGCCAAGATCGGGGGGACACACGGGGGAATGAGCAGTTCTTC.

The CDR3 coding sequence is TGTGCCAGTAACGCCTGGGGCACCCCTAATCAGCCCCAGCATTTT. Protein product: CASNAWGTPNQPQHF. The chain has TRBV19 and TRBJ1-5, with D perhaps matching TRBD1 (5 bases). Trimming removed 7 bases at V and 4 bases at J, with 17 bases between. CDR3 length equals 15 residues. Germline V lookup: CDR1 LNHDA, CDR2 SQIVND (reference sequence).

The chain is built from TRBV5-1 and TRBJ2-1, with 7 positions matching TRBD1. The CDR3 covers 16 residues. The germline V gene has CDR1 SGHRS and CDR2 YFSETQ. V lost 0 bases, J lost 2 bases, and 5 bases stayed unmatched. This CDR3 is CASSLVLGGPYNEQFF. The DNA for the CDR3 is TGCGCCAGCAGCTTGGTGCTAGGGGGCCCCTACAATGAGCAGTTCTTC.

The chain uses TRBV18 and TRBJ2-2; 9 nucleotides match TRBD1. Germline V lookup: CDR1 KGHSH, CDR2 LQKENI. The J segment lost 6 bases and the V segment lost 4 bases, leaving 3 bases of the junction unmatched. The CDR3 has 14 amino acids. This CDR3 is CASSRTGEAGELFF. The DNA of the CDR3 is TGTGCCAGCTCACGGACAGGGGAGGCCGGGGAGCTGTTTTTT.

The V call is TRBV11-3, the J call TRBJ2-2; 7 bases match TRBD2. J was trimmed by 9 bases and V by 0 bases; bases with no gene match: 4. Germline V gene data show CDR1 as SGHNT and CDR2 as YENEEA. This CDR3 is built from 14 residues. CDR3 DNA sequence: TGTGCCAGCAGCTTAGACGGCGGGAGCCGGGAGCTGTTTTTT. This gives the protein CASSLDGGSRELFF.

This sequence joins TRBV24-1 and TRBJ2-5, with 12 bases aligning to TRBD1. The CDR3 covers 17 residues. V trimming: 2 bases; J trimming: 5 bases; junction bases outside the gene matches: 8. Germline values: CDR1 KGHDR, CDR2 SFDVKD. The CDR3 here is CATSDSPGQGAWETQYF. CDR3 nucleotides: TGTGCCACCAGTGATTCTCCGGGACAGGGGGCCTGGGAGACCCAGTACTTC.

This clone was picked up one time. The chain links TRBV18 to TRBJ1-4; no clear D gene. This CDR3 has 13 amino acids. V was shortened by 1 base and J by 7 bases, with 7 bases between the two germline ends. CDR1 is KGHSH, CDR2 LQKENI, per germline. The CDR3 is CASSPRTGEKLFF. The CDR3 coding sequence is TGTGCCAGCTCACCACGTACTGGTGAAAAACTGTTTTTT.

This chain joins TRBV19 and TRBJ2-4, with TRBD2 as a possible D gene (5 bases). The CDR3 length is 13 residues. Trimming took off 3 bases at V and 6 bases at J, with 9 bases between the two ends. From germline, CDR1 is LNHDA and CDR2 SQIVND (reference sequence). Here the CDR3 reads CASSIGEGNIQYF. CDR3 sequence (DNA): TGTGCCAGTAGTATTGGCGAGGGAAACATTCAGTACTTC.

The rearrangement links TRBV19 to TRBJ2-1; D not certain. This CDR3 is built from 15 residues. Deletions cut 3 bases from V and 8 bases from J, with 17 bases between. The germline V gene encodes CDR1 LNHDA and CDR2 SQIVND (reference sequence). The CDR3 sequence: CASSIGRIESYEQFF. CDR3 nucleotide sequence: TGTGCCAGTAGTATCGGCAGGATTGAGTCCTATGAGCAGTTCTTC.

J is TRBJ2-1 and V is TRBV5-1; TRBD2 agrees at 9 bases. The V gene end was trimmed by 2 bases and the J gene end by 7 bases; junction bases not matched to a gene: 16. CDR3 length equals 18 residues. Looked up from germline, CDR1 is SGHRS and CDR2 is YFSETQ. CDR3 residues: CASSLGGVAGGPSNEQFF. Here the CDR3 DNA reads TGCGCCAGCAGCTTAGGCGGCGTGGCGGGAGGGCCGTCAAATGAGCAGTTCTTC.

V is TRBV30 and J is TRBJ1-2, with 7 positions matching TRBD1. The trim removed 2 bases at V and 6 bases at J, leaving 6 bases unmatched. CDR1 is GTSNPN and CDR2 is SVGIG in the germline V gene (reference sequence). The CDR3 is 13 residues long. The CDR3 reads CAWSRQGGDGYTF. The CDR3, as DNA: TGTGCCTGGAGTAGGCAGGGGGGCGATGGCTACACCTTC.

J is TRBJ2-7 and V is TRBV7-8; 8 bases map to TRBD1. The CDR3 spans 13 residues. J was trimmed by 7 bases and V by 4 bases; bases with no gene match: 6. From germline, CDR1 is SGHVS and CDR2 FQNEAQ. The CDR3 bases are TGTGCCAGCAGCTCCCGGACAGGGAAAGAGCAGTACGTC. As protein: CASSSRTGKEQYV.

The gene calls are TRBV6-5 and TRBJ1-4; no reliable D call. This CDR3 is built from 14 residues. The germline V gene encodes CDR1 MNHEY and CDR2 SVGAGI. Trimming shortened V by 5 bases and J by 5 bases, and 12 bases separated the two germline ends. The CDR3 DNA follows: TGTGCCAGCAGTCTTATGACGGGAAATGAAAAACTGTTTTTT. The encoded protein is CASSLMTGNEKLFF.

CDR3 sequence reads: CAWSTSGGYQPQHF. In DNA, the CDR3 is TGTGCCTGGAGTACCTCAGGGGGTTATCAGCCCCAGCATTTT. This chain uses TRBV30 with TRBJ1-5; 7 bases line up with TRBD1. The CDR3 covers 14 residues. Unmatched junction bases numbered 6, after V lost 2 bases and J lost 5 bases. Germline loops: CDR1 GTSNPN, CDR2 SVGIG (reference sequence).

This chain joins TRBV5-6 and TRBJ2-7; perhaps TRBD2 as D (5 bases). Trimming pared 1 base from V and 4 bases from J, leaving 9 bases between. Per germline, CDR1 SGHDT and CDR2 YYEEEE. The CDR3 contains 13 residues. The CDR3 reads CASSLPRGYEQYV. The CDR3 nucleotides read TGTGCCAGCAGCTTGCCTCGGGGTTACGAGCAGTACGTC.

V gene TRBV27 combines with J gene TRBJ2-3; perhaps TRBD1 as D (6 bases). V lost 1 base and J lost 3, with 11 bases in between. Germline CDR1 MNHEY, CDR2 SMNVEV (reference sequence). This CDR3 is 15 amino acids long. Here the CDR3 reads CASSLFPQGTDTQYF. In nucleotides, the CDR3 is TGTGCCAGCAGTTTATTTCCGCAGGGGACAGATACGCAGTATTTT.

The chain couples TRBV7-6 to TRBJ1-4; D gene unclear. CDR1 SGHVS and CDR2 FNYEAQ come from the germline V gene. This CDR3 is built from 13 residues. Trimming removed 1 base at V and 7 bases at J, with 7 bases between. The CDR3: CASSLVMSEKLFF. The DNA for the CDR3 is TGTGCCAGCAGCTTAGTCATGAGTGAAAAACTGTTTTTT.

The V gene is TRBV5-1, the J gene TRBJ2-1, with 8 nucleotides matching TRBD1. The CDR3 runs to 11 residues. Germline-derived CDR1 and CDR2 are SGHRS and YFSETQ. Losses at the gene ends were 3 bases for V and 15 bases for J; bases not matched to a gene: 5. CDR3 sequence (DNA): TGCGCCAGCAGCTCGGACAGGGCCAGGTTCTTC. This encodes CASSSDRARFF. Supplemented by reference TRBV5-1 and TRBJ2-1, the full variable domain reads KAGVTQTPRYLIKTRGQQVTLSCSPISGHRSVSWYQQTPGQGLQFLFEYFSETQRNKGNFPGRFSGRQFSNSRSEMNVSTLELGDSALYLCASSSDRARFFGPGTRLTVL.

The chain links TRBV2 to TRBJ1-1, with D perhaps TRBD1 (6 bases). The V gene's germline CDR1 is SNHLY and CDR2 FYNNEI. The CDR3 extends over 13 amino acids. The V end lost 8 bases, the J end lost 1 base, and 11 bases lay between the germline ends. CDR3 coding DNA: TGTGCCAGCTCAGGACAGAGGAACACTGAAGCTTTCTTT. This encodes CASSGQRNTEAFF.

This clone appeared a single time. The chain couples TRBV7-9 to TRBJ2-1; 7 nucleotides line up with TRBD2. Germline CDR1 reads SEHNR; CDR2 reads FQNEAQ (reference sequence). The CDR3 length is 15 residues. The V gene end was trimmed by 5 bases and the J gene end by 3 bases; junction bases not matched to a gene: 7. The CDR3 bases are TGTGCCAGCAGCATGGCCGGGACTATCTACAATGAGCAGTTCTTC. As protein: CASSMAGTIYNEQFF.